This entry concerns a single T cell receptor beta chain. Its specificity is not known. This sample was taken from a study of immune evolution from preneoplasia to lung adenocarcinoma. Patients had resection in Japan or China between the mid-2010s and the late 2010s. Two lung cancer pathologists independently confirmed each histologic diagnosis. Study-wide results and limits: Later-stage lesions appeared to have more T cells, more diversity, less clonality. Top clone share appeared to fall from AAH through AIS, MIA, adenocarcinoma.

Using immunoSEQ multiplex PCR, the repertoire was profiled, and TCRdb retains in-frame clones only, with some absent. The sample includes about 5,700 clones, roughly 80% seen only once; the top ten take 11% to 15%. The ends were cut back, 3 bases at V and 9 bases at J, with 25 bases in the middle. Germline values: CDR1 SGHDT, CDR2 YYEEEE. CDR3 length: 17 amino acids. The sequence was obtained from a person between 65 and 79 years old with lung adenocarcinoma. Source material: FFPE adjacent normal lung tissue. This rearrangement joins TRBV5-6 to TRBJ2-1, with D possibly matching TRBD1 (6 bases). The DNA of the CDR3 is TGTGCCAGCAGCTCCCCGAGGAGAGGGGACAATCGGGCTGAGCAGTTCTTC. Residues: CASSSPRRGDNRAEQFF.